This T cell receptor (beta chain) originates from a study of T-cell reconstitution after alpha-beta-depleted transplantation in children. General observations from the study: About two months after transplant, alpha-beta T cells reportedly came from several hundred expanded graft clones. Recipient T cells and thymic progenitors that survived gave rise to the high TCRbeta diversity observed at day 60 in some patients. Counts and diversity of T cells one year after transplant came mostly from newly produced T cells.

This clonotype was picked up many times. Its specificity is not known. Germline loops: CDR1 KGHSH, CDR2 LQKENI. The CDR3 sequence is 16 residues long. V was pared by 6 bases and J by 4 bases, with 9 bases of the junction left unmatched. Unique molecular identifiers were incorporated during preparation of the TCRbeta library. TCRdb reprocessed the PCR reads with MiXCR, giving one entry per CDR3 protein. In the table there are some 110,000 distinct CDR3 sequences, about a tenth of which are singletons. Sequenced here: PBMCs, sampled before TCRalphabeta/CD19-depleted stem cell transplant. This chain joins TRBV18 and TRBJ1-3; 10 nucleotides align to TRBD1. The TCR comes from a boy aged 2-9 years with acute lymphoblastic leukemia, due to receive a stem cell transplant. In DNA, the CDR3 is TGTGCCAGCTCTCCAGTTGACAGGGGGCCCGGAAACACCATATATTTT. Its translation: CASSPVDRGPGNTIYF.